A selection of T cell receptor beta chains follows, all from one sample in a study of blood T cell repertoires in COVID-19. TCRdb's copy holds only in-frame clones and misses some; the assay was immunoSEQ multiplex PCR. Of roughly 130,000 clones listed, about four fifths are singletons. Sequenced input: peripheral blood. The source of these receptors is a man in his forties or fifties with active or convalescent COVID-19. Each CDR3 is given with its conserved first and last residue. Fields, in order: V gene, clone size, D gene, J gene, CDR3 protein, CDR3 DNA. The D gene is left open where the match is weak. Size is omitted from some rows. Given values are once, few, many or a class for expanded clones.

v_gene: TRBV28; abundance: -; d_gene: TRBD2; j_gene: TRBJ2-4; CDR3aa: CATQRGGSGDIQYF; CDR3nt: TGTGCCACCCAGCGGGGGGGCTCGGGCGACATTCAGTACTTC
v_gene: TRBV19; abundance: -; d_gene: -; j_gene: TRBJ2-3; CDR3aa: CASTSFPALRADTQYF; CDR3nt: TGTGCCAGTACTTCATTCCCGGCCCTGAGGGCAGATACGCAGTATTTT
v_gene: TRBV2; abundance: -; d_gene: TRBD1; j_gene: TRBJ2-7; CDR3aa: CASSPPGQPGEQYF; CDR3nt: TGTGCCAGCAGTCCGCCGGGACAGCCCGGTGAGCAGTACTTC
v_gene: TRBV5-4; abundance: -; d_gene: -; j_gene: TRBJ1-2; CDR3aa: CASSLGGQKVNYGYTF; CDR3nt: TGTGCCAGCAGCTTGGGAGGACAGAAAGTTAACTATGGCTACACCTTC
v_gene: TRBV2; abundance: -; d_gene: -; j_gene: TRBJ2-1; CDR3aa: CASSGYQANEQFF; CDR3nt: TGTGCCAGCAGTGGATATCAGGCCAATGAGCAGTTCTTC
v_gene: TRBV4-1; abundance: -; d_gene: TRBD1; j_gene: TRBJ1-6; CDR3aa: CASSQGQGFSSYNSPLHF; CDR3nt: TGCGCCAGCAGCCAAGGACAGGGCTTTAGCTCCTATAATTCACCCCTCCACTTT
v_gene: TRBV9; abundance: -; d_gene: -; j_gene: TRBJ1-6; CDR3aa: CASSVEGVGSSYNSPLHF; CDR3nt: TGTGCCAGCAGCGTAGAGGGGGTCGGCAGCTCCTATAATTCACCCCTCCACTTT
v_gene: TRBV29-1; abundance: -; d_gene: TRBD2; j_gene: TRBJ2-1; CDR3aa: CSVDGGVSNEQFF; CDR3nt: TGCAGCGTTGACGGGGGGGTTTCCAATGAGCAGTTCTTC
v_gene: TRBV6-5; abundance: -; d_gene: TRBD1; j_gene: TRBJ2-2; CDR3aa: CASKGQGGTGELFF; CDR3nt: TGTGCCAGCAAGGGACAGGGTGGCACCGGGGAGCTGTTTTTT
v_gene: TRBV3-1/TRBV3-2; abundance: -; d_gene: -; j_gene: TRBJ2-3; CDR3aa: CASSQSEGGPRDTQYF; CDR3nt: TGTGCCAGCAGCCAAAGCGAGGGGGGGCCGAGAGATACGCAGTATTTT
v_gene: TRBV20-1; abundance: -; d_gene: TRBD1; j_gene: TRBJ1-6; CDR3aa: CSASRDRGNSPLHF; CDR3nt: TGCAGTGCTAGTAGGGACAGGGGGAATTCACCCCTCCACTTT
v_gene: TRBV10-3; abundance: -; d_gene: -; j_gene: TRBJ1-2; CDR3aa: CAITDLTDWGYTF; CDR3nt: TGTGCCATCACAGATCTTACGGACTGGGGCTACACCTTC
v_gene: TRBV5-6; abundance: -; d_gene: TRBD2; j_gene: TRBJ2-7; CDR3aa: CASSPQLTSGRVGYEQYF; CDR3nt: TGTGCCAGCAGCCCTCAGTTGACTAGCGGGAGGGTGGGGTACGAGCAGTACTTC
v_gene: TRBV30; abundance: -; d_gene: -; j_gene: TRBJ1-2; CDR3aa: CAWSATFGYTF; CDR3nt: TGTGCCTGGAGTGCAACTTTTGGCTACACCTTC
v_gene: TRBV7-8; abundance: -; d_gene: -; j_gene: TRBJ1-1; CDR3aa: CASSLKANLNTEAFF; CDR3nt: TGTGCCAGCAGCTTAAAAGCGAACTTGAACACTGAAGCTTTCTTT
v_gene: TRBV7-2; abundance: -; d_gene: TRBD2; j_gene: TRBJ2-4; CDR3aa: CASSLGGSGGKNIQYF; CDR3nt: TGTGCCAGCAGCTTAGGGGGGAGCGGGGGGAAAAACATTCAGTACTTC
v_gene: TRBV6-5; abundance: once; d_gene: -; j_gene: TRBJ1-5; CDR3aa: CASSQTPGNQPQHF; CDR3nt: TGTGCCAGCAGTCAAACACCGGGGAATCAGCCCCAGCATTTT
v_gene: TRBV5-1; abundance: -; d_gene: TRBD2; j_gene: TRBJ2-1; CDR3aa: CASRREDSYNEQFF; CDR3nt: TGCGCCAGCAGGCGGGAGGACTCCTACAATGAGCAGTTCTTC
v_gene: TRBV24-1; abundance: -; d_gene: -; j_gene: TRBJ1-2; CDR3aa: CATSQGYGYTF; CDR3nt: TGTGCCACCAGCCAGGGTTATGGCTACACCTTC
v_gene: TRBV19; abundance: -; d_gene: -; j_gene: TRBJ1-4; CDR3aa: CASSIDVGGREKLFF; CDR3nt: TGTGCCAGTAGTATAGACGTCGGGGGACGCGAAAAACTGTTTTTT
v_gene: TRBV3-1/TRBV3-2; abundance: -; d_gene: TRBD1; j_gene: TRBJ1-1; CDR3aa: CASSQPGQGHPEAFF; CDR3nt: TGTGCCAGCAGCCAGCCGGGACAGGGGCATCCTGAAGCTTTCTTT
v_gene: TRBV19; abundance: -; d_gene: -; j_gene: TRBJ1-5; CDR3aa: CASSIGMTGQPQHF; CDR3nt: TGTGCCAGTAGTATAGGTATGACAGGTCAGCCCCAGCATTTT
v_gene: TRBV7-9; abundance: once; d_gene: TRBD1; j_gene: TRBJ1-1; CDR3aa: CASSLEGAENTEAFF; CDR3nt: TGTGCCAGCAGCTTAGAGGGGGCAGAGAACACTGAAGCTTTCTTT